The entry below gives a single T cell receptor beta chain sequence along with its context. Its antigen is currently unknown. The data belong to a study of long-term antiretroviral therapy in people with HIV. Looking at the study overall: The earliest samples came from an era when ART typically awaited falling CD4 counts. General study results and limits: Clones that expanded before ART (that is, prior to treatment) dominated the repertoire at all time points. For ART adherence, viral resistance and therapy changes, no data were available. Comparison with controls showed narrower CDR3 length ranges in HIV repertoires.

With survey level as its setting, the immunoSEQ assay was v3.0. Assay: immunoSEQ multiplex PCR; the TCRdb copy retains only in-frame clones and omits some. The repertoire has around 16,000 clones, approximately 94% of them found once; the top ten carry approximately 4.6%. Trimming removed 0 bases from V and 5 bases from J; junction bases left unmatched: 8. The CDR3 extends over 17 amino acids. Germline CDR1 is SGHNT and CDR2 is YYREEE (reference sequence). This sequence originates from a woman aged 50 to 60 with HIV. Here the sequenced sample was unsorted PBMCs, taken roughly 6.4 years after starting antiretroviral therapy. The genes are TRBV5-4 and TRBJ2-5, with 12 bases lining up with TRBD2. The CDR3 DNA follows: TGTGCCAGCAGCTTGGGGCAGACTAGCGGGAGAGGTGAGACCCAGTACTTC. As protein: CASSLGQTSGRGETQYF.